The source of this T cell receptor (beta chain) is a study of OX40 agonist ivuxolimab in advanced cancers. The CDR3 extends over 12 amino acids. The V gene's germline CDR1 is MDHEN and CDR2 SYDVKM. Trimming cost V 6 bases and J 3 bases, with 8 bases left between them. The repertoire was sequenced with immunoSEQ multiplex PCR; TCRdb's copy has only in-frame clones and lacks some. The sample holds 55,000 to 70,000 clones; around four fifths are singletons and the top ten take around 9.9%. V usage is TRBV28 and J usage is TRBJ1-1; a possible D gene is TRBD1 (5 bases). Sample: CD4+ or CD8+ T cells sorted from blood, taken in a trial of the OX40 agonist ivuxolimab. The TCR sequence derives from an adult with an advanced solid tumor such as melanoma, head and neck, liver or kidney cancer. The CDR3 here is CASRRGHTEAFF. CDR3 DNA sequence: TGTGCCAGCAGGCGGGGACACACTGAAGCTTTCTTT.